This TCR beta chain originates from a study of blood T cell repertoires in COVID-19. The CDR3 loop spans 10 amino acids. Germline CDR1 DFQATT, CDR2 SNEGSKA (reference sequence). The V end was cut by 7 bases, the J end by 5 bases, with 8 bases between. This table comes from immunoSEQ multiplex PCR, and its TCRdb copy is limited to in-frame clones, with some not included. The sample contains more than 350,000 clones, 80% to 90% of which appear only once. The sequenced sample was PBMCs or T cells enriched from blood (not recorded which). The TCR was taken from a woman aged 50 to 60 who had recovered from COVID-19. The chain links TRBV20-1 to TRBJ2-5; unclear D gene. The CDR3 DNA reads TGCAGTGTTATTCGGGAGACCCAGTACTTC. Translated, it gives CSVIRETQYF.